This TCR beta chain was recorded in a study of blood T cell repertoires in COVID-19. Participants' reported clinical history set cohort assignment. All recovered Cohort 3 donors got two negative PCRs, got clearance, or saw symptom resolution. TCRdb's copy holds only in-frame clones and misses some; the assay was immunoSEQ multiplex PCR. This sample has under 450,000 clones, with about 90% found just once. This CDR3 spans 14 amino acids. Germline CDR1 LNHDA, CDR2 SQIVND (reference sequence). Trimming cost V 10 bases and J 0 bases, with 12 bases left between them. The rearrangement links TRBV19 to TRBJ1-4; a weak D match, TRBD1 (6 bases). Material for sequencing was PBMCs or T cells enriched from blood (not recorded which). This receptor was identified in a woman in her 30s who had recovered from COVID-19. CDR3 bases: TGTGCCAACTCAGGGGAATCAACTAATGAAAAACTGTTTTTT. Its protein product is CANSGESTNEKLFF.